These 28 T cell receptor beta chains were sequenced from one sample in a study of blood T cell repertoires in COVID-19. Produced via immunoSEQ multiplex PCR; TCRdb's table is partial and in-frame only. The sample includes around 35,000 clones, 70% to 90% of them seen just once. Sequencing input: peripheral blood. These receptor sequences come from a man aged 70-80 years with acute or convalescent COVID-19.

V and J are TRBV7-9 and TRBJ1-4; a possible D gene is TRBD1 (5 bases). Germline V lookup: CDR1 SEHNR, CDR2 FQNEAQ (reference sequence). Trimming left V 4 bases short and J 8 bases short, with 20 bases between. The CDR3 sequence is 16 residues long. DNA for the CDR3: TGTGCCAGCAGCTGGGACCCGAGCAGAGGGAGGGAAAAACTGTTTTTT. It translates to CASSWDPSRGREKLFF.

The chain couples TRBV5-6 to TRBJ1-5; 7 bases match TRBD1. This CDR3 is built from 15 residues. The junction had 6 bases not matched to a gene; V was cut back by 0 bases and J by 6 bases. Per germline, CDR1 SGHDT and CDR2 YYEEEE. CDR3 loop: CASSLGQGVGQPQHF. The CDR3, as DNA: TGTGCCAGCAGCTTGGGACAGGGTGTGGGTCAGCCCCAGCATTTT.

The chain has TRBV24-1 and TRBJ1-5; 11 positions agree with TRBD1. This CDR3 is 16 amino acids long. From germline, CDR1 is KGHDR and CDR2 SFDVKD. The ends lost 3 bases at V and 6 bases at J; junction bases unmatched: 6. The CDR3 reads CATSDPGTGGIQPQHF. The CDR3 region has the DNA TGTGCCACCAGTGATCCCGGGACAGGGGGTATTCAGCCCCAGCATTTT.

The V gene is TRBV27, the J gene TRBJ2-7; TRBD2 matches 12 bases. Germline values: CDR1 MNHEY, CDR2 SMNVEV (reference sequence). The CDR3 is 15 amino acids. Losses at the gene ends were 5 bases for V and 7 bases for J; bases not matched to a gene: 9. The DNA of the CDR3 is TGTGCCAGCAGTGCAGGACTAGCGGGAATACTAGAGCAGTACTTC. Protein product: CASSAGLAGILEQYF.

CDR3 coding DNA: TGTGCCAGCAGCTTAGGGCAGAACACTGAAGCTTTCTTT. Its protein product is CASSLGQNTEAFF. The J gene is TRBJ1-1, the V gene TRBV7-6, with no clear D. The V and J ends lost 1 base and 1 base respectively, with 4 bases between them. The CDR3 covers 13 residues. Germline assignment: CDR1 SGHVS and CDR2 FNYEAQ.

This sequence joins TRBV5-1 and TRBJ1-2; D is undetermined. The CDR3 is made up of 15 amino acids. V lost 0 bases and J lost 6, with 15 bases in between. Germline CDR1 SGHRS, CDR2 YFSETQ. CDR3 region: CASSLELARTNGYTF. DNA for the CDR3: TGCGCCAGCAGCTTGGAATTGGCGCGAACTAATGGCTACACCTTC.

V is TRBV3-1 (or the pseudogene TRBV3-2) and J is TRBJ1-1, with TRBD1 matching 7 bases. V trimming: 4 bases; J trimming: 6 bases; junction bases outside the gene matches: 8. The CDR3 consists of 14 residues. Germline-derived CDR1 and CDR2 are LGHDT and YNNKEL (reference sequence). CDR3 residues: CASSPTPDRAEAFF. The CDR3 DNA reads TGTGCCAGCAGCCCTACCCCCGACAGGGCTGAAGCTTTCTTT.

This chain links TRBV3-1 (or the pseudogene TRBV3-2) with TRBJ2-7, with TRBD2 as a possible D gene (5 bases). V lost 0 bases, J lost 2 bases, and 17 bases lay in between. Germline V gene lookup returns CDR1 LGHDT and CDR2 YNNKEL (reference sequence). This CDR3 has 17 residues. The CDR3 nucleotides read TGTGCCAGCAGCCAAGATTGGGGAGCCCAACAAACCTACGAGCAGTACTTC. It is translated as CASSQDWGAQQTYEQYF.

The rearrangement uses TRBV30 and TRBJ1-1, with D possibly being TRBD1 (6 bases). Trimming shortened V by 4 bases and J by 4 bases, and 10 bases separated the two germline ends. This CDR3 comprises 12 residues. Germline V gene lookup returns CDR1 GTSNPN and CDR2 SVGIG (reference sequence). Written as DNA, the CDR3 is TGTGCCTGGACCGCCAGGGGCACTGAAGCTTTCTTT. Protein sequence: CAWTARGTEAFF. The full variable domain, with the rest looked up from reference TRBV30 and TRBJ1-1, is SQTIHQWPATLVQPVGSPLSLECTVEGTSNPNLYWYRQAAGRGLQLLFYSVGIGQISSEVPQNLSASRPQDRQFILSSKKLLLSDSGFYLCAWTARGTEAFFGQGTRLTVV.

CDR3 residues: CASSRPNEKLFF. The CDR3 bases are TGTGCCAGCTCACGGCCTAATGAAAAACTGTTTTTT. The V gene is TRBV18, the J gene TRBJ1-4; D gene unclear. The germline gives CDR1 KGHSH, CDR2 LQKENI. The CDR3 spans 12 residues. V shed 4 bases and J shed 3 bases, with 3 bases lying between them.

The chain recombines TRBV24-1 with TRBJ1-2, with D uncertain. Trimming removed 2 bases from V and 6 bases from J, with 9 bases in between. The germline gives CDR1 KGHDR, CDR2 SFDVKD. This CDR3 spans 13 amino acids. CDR3 in amino acids: CATSDWSGDGYTF. The DNA for the CDR3 is TGTGCCACCAGTGATTGGTCCGGGGATGGCTACACCTTC.

The V gene is TRBV4-2, the J gene TRBJ1-1; D ambiguous. The V end lost 5 bases, the J end lost 1 base, and 14 bases lay between the germline ends. This CDR3 comprises 15 residues. Germline values: CDR1 LGHNA, CDR2 YNFKEQ. The CDR3 reads CASSGSDKPNTEAFF. The CDR3 DNA follows: TGTGCCAGCAGCGGGTCCGACAAACCGAACACTGAAGCTTTCTTT.

The chain joins TRBV5-4 to TRBJ2-1; 7 bases match TRBD1. The ends lost 3 bases at V and 5 bases at J; junction bases unmatched: 8. The CDR3 has 15 residues. The V gene's germline CDR1 is SGHNT and CDR2 YYREEE (reference sequence). In nucleotides, the CDR3 is TGTGCCAGCAGCTCCCCCCAAGACAGGGACAATGAGCAGTTCTTC. It codes for CASSSPQDRDNEQFF.

The rearrangement uses TRBV7-2 and TRBJ2-1; 7 bases line up with TRBD2. In germline, CDR1 is SGHTA, CDR2 FQGNSA. This CDR3 comprises 15 residues. V trimming: 5 bases; J trimming: 4 bases; junction bases outside the gene matches: 8. CDR3 in DNA: TGTGCCAGCAGCCCTAGCGGTTTTGTTTACAATGAGCAGTTCTTC. Protein sequence: CASSPSGFVYNEQFF. Full variable domain (outside the CDR3, taken from reference TRBV7-2 and TRBJ2-1): GAGVSQSPSNKVTEKGKDVELRCDPISGHTALYWYRQSLGQGLEFLIYFQGNSAPDKSGLPSDRFSAERTGGSVSTLTIQRTQQEDSAVYLCASSPSGFVYNEQFFGPGTRLTVL.

The chain has TRBV28 and TRBJ1-1; 7 nucleotides match TRBD1. Germline CDR1 reads MDHEN; CDR2 reads SYDVKM. This CDR3 comprises 12 residues. The J segment lost 7 bases and the V segment lost 7 bases, leaving 6 bases of the junction unmatched. CDR3 in DNA: TGTGCCAGCAAAACAGGGGCCATTGAAGCTTTCTTT. Amino acids: CASKTGAIEAFF.

CDR3 nucleotides: TGTGCAAGTCGCTTAGGAAAATGTGGGCCACCTTCTGGAAACACCATATATTTT. Translated, it gives CASRLGKCGPPSGNTIYF. The V call is TRBV12-2, the J call TRBJ1-3; TRBD1 is the table's D call and was not checked against the DNA. TRBV12-2 is flagged as a pseudogene. The CDR3 is made up of 18 amino acids.

The rearrangement links TRBV7-9 to TRBJ2-5, with 12 bases that match TRBD2. Germline-derived CDR1 and CDR2 are SEHNR and FQNEAQ (reference sequence). This CDR3 has 15 residues. Trimming at V came to 6 bases and at J to 6 bases, leaving 8 bases not matched to a gene. The CDR3 nucleotides are TGTGCCAGCAGTTTCCTAGCGGGAGGGCCTCAGACCCAGTACTTC. This codes for CASSFLAGGPQTQYF.

The rearrangement links TRBV29-1 to TRBJ2-5, with 11 nucleotides matching TRBD1. Germline assignment: CDR1 SQVTM and CDR2 ANQGSEA. The length of the CDR3 is 13 residues. With V trimmed by 6 bases and J by 4 bases, 4 bases remained unmatched. The CDR3 sequence is CSVGQGAGETQYF. The CDR3 nucleotides read TGCAGCGTAGGACAGGGGGCAGGAGAGACCCAGTACTTC.

The chain uses TRBV29-1 and TRBJ2-1, with D unclear. The CDR3 is 12 residues long. V lost 2 bases and J lost 6, with 8 bases in between. Per germline, CDR1 SQVTM and CDR2 ANQGSEA. The DNA for the CDR3 is TGCAGCGTTGAACTCTACCTCAATGAGCAGTTCTTC. Encoded protein: CSVELYLNEQFF.

The V call is TRBV6-4, the J call TRBJ1-2, with D unclear. Germline CDR1 MRHNA, CDR2 SNTAGT. The CDR3 runs 12 residues. V was clipped by 2 bases and J by 7 bases, with 8 bases between them. Written as DNA, the CDR3 is TGTGCCAGCAGTGACACGGGTTCTGGCTACACCTTC. This encodes CASSDTGSGYTF.

V usage is TRBV10-3 and J usage is TRBJ1-3; D uncertain. Germline V gives CDR1 ENHRY, CDR2 SYGVKD. The CDR3 covers 16 residues. Between the trimmed V and J ends, which lost 3 bases and 0 bases, there was a span of 12 bases. As DNA, the CDR3 is TGTGCCATCAGTGATGAAACTAAGTCCTCTGGAAACACCATATATTTT. Residues: CAISDETKSSGNTIYF.

DNA for the CDR3: TGTGCCAGCAGTTACGCGGGACAGGGGGAAACTGAAGCTTTCTTT. This encodes CASSYAGQGETEAFF. This chain uses TRBV6-5 with TRBJ1-1; 11 nucleotides line up with TRBD1. The length of the CDR3 is 15 residues. The trim removed 2 bases at V and 5 bases at J, leaving 4 bases unmatched. From germline, CDR1 is MNHEY and CDR2 SVGAGI.

V usage is TRBV19 and J usage is TRBJ1-1; D is undetermined. V was pared by 6 bases and J by 5 bases, with 16 bases between. Per the germline V gene, CDR1 is LNHDA and CDR2 is SQIVND (reference sequence). The CDR3 extends over 14 amino acids. The CDR3 sequence is CASSRILAETEAFF. CDR3 DNA: TGTGCCAGTAGCCGGATATTGGCGGAAACTGAAGCTTTCTTT.

This chain links TRBV7-2 with TRBJ2-2, with TRBD2 matching over 14 bases. The V gene's germline CDR1 is SGHTA and CDR2 FQGNSA. The CDR3 has 15 residues. The trim removed 5 bases at V and 8 bases at J, leaving 4 bases unmatched. The DNA for the CDR3 is TGTGCCAGCAGCAGACTAGCGGGAGGGCATGGGGAGCTGTTTTTT. Translating gives CASSRLAGGHGELFF.

The count of this clone is one. The chain combines TRBV6-6 with TRBJ1-4; D is unresolved. CDR1 and CDR2 (germline): MNHNY, SVGAGI (reference sequence). CDR3 length equals 14 residues. Trimming cost V 5 bases and J 8 bases, with 15 bases left between them. The CDR3 coding sequence is TGTGCCAGCAGTCTATACCGGGAGGGAGAAAAACTGTTTTTT. This gives the protein CASSLYREGEKLFF.

This clone was seen once. The V and J genes are TRBV18 and TRBJ1-3; D remains unclear. The CDR3 runs 15 residues. Germline values: CDR1 KGHSH, CDR2 LQKENI. Trimming stripped 5 bases from V and 1 base from J, with 12 bases between. DNA for the CDR3: TGTGCCAGCTCATACGATGCAGCGTCTGGAAACACCATATATTTT. Its protein product is CASSYDAASGNTIYF.

This clone counts as medium-sized. V is TRBV28 and J is TRBJ2-1, with TRBD1 identical over 8 bases. The CDR3 extends over 15 amino acids. CDR1 and CDR2 (germline): MDHEN, SYDVKM. The ends lost 6 bases at V and 6 bases at J; junction bases unmatched: 10. DNA for the CDR3: TGTGCCAGCAGGAAATGGGGACAGGAGGGCAATGAGCAGTTCTTC. Its translation is CASRKWGQEGNEQFF.

This clone appeared once. The rearrangement uses TRBV7-2 and TRBJ1-1; 7 bases line up with TRBD1. The CDR3 runs 13 residues. Trimming removed 7 bases from V and 1 base from J; junction bases left unmatched: 3. The germline V gene has CDR1 SGHTA and CDR2 FQGNSA. In DNA, the CDR3 is TGTGCCAGCAATTACAGGGGGAACACTGAAGCTTTCTTT. Translated, it gives CASNYRGNTEAFF.